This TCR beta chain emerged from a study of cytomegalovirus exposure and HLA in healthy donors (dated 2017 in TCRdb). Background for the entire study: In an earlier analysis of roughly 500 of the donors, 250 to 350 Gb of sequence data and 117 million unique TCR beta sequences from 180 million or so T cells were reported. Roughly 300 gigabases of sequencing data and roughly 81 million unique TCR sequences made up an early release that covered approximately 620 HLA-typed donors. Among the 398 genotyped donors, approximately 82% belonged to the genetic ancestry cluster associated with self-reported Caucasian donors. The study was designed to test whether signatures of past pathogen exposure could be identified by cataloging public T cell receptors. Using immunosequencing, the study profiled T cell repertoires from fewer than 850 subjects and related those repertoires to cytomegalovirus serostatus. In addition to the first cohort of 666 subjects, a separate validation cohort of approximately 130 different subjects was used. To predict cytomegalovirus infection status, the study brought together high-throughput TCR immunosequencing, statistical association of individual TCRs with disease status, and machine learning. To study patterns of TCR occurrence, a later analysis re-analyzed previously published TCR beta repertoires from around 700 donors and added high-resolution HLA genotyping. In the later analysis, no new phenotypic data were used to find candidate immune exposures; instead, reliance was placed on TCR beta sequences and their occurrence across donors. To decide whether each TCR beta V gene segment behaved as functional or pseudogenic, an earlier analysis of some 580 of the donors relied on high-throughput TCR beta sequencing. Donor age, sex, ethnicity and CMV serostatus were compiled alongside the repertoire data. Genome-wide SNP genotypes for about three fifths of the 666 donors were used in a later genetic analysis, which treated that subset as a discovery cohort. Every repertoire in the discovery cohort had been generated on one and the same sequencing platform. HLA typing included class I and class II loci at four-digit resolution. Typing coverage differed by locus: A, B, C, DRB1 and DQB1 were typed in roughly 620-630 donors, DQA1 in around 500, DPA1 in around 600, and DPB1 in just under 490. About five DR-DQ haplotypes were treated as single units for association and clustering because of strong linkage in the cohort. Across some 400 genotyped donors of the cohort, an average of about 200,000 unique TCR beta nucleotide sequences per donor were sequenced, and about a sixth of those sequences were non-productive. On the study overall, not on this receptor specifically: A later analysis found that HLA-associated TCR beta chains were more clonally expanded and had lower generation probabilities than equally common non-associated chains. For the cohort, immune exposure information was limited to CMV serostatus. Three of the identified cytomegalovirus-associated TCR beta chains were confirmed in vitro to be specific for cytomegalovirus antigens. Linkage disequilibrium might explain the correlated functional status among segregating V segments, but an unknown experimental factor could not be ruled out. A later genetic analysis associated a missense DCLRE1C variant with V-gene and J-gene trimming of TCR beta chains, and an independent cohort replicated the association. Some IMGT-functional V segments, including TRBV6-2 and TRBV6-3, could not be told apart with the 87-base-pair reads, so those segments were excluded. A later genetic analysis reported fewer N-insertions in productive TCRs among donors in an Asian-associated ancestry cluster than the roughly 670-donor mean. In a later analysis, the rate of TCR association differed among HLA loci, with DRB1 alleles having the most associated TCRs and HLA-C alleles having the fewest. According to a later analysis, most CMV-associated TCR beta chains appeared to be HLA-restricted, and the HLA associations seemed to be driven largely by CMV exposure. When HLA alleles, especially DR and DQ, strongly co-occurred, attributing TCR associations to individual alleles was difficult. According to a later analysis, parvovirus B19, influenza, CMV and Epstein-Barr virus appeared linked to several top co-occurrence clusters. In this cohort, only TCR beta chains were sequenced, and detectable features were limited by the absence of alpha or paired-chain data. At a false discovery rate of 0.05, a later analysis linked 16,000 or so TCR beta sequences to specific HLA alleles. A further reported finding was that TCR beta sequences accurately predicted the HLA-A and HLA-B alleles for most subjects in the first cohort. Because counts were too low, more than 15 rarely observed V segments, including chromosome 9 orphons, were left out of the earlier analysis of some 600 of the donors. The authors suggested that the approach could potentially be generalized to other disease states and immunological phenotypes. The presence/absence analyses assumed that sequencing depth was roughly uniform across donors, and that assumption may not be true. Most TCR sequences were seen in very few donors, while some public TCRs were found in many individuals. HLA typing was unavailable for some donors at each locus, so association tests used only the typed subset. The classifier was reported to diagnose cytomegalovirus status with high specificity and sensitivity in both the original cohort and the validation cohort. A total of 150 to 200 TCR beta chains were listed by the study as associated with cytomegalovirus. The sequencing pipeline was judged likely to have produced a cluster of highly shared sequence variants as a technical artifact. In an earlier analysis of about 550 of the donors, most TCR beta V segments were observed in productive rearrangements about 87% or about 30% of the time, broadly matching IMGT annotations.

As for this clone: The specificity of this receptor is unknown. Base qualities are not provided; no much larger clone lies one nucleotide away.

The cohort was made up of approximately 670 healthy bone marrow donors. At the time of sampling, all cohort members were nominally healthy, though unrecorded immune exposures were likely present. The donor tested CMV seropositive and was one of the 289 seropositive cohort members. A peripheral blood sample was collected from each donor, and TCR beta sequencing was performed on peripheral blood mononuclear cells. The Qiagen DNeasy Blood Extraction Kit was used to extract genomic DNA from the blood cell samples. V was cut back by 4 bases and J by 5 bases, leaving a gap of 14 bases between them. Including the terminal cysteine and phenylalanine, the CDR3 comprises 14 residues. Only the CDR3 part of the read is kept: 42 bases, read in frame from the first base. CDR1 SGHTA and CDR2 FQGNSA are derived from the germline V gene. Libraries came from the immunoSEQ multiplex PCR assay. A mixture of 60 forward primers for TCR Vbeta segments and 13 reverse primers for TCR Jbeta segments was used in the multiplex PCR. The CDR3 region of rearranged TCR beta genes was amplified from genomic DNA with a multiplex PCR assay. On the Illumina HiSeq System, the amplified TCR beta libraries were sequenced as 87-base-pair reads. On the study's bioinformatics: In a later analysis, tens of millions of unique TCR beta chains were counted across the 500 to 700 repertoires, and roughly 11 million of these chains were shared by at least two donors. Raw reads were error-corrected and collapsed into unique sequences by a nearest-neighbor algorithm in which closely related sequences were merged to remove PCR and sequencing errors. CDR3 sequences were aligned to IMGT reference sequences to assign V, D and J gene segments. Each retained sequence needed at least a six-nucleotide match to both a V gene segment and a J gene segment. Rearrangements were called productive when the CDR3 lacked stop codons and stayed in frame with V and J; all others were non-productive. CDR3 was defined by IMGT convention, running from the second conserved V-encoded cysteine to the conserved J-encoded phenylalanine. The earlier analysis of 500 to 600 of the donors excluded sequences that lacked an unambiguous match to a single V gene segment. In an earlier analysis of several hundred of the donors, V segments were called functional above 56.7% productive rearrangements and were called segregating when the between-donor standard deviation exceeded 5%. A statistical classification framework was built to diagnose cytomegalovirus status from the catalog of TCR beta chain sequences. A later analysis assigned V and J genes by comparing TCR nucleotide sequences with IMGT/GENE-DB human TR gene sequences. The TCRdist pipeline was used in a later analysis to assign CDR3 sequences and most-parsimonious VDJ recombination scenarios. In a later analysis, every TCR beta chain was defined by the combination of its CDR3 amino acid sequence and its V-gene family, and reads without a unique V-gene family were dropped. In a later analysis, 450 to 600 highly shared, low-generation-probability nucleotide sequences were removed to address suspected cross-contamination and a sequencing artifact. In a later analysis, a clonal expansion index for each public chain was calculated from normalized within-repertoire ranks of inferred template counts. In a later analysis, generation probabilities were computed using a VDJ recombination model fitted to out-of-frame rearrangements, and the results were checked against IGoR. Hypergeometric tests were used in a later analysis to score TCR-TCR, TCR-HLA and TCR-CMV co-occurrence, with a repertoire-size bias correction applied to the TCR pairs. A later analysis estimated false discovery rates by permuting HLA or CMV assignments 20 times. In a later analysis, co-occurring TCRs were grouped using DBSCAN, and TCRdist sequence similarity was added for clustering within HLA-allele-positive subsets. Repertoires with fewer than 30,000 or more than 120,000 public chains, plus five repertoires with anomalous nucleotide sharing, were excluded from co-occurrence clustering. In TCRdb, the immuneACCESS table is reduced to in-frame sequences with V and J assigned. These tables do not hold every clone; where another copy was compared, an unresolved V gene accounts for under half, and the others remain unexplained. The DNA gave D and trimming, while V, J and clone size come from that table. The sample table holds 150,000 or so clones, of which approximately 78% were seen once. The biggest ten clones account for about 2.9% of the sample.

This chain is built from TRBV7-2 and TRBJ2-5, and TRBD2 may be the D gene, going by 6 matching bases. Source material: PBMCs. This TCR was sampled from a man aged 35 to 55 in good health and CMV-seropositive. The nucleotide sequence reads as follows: TGTGCCAGCAGCTATAATGGGGGGACGGAGACCCAGTACTTC. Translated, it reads CASSYNGGTETQYF.